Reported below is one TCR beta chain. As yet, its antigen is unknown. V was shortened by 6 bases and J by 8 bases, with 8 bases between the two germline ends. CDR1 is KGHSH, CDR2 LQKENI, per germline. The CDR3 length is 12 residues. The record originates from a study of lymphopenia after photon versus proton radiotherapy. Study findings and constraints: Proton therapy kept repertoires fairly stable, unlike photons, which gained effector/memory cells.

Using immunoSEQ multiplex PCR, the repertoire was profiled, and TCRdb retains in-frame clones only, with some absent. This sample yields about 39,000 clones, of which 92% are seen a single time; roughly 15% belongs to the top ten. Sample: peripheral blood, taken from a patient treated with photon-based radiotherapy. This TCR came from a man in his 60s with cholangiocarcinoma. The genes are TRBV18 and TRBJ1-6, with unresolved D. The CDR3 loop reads CASSPSDSPLHF. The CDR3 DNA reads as TGTGCCAGCTCGCCCAGTGATTCACCCCTCCACTTT.